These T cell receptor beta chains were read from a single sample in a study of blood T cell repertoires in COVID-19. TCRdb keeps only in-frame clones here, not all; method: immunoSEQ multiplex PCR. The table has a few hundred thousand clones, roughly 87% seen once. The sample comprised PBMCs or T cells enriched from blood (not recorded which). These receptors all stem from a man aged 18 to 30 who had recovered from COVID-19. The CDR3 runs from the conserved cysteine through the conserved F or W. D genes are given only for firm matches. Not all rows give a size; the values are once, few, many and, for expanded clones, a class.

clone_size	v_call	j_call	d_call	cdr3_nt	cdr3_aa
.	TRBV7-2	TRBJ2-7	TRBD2	TGTGCCAGCAGCTTAGCGGGAGGGAACAAAGAGCAGTACTTC	CASSLAGGNKEQYF
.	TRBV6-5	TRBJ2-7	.	TGTGCCAGCAGGGGATCTACAGGGACCTACGAGCAGTACTTC	CASRGSTGTYEQYF
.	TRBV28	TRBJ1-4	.	TGTGCCAGCAGTCCTGACTGGGTGCCGAATGAAAAACTGTTTTTT	CASSPDWVPNEKLFF
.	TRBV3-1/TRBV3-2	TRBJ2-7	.	TGTGCCAGCAGCTACCGGGATTACGAGCAGTACTTC	CASSYRDYEQYF
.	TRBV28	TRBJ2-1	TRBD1	TGTGCCAGCAGTTTCTACTCGGGGACAGGGATTTTTGATGAGCAGTTCTTC	CASSFYSGTGIFDEQFF
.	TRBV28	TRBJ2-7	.	TGTGCCAGCAGTCCCTGGGGCCGAGACTACGAGCAGTACTTC	CASSPWGRDYEQYF
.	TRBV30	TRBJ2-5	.	TGTGCCTGGAGCCCGGGACTGCAAGAGACCCAGTACTTC	CAWSPGLQETQYF
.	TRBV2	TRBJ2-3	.	TGTGCCAAAAAGGGGCCGAGCACAGATACGCAGTATTTT	CAKKGPSTDTQYF
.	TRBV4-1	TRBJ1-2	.	TGCGCCAGCAGCCCACACAGGGAGCATAACTATGGCTACACCTTC	CASSPHREHNYGYTF
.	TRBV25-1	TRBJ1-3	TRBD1	TGTGCCAGCAGTGAATATATGGGACAGACCAACATATATTTT	CASSEYMGQTNIYF
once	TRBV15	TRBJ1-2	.	TGTGCCACCAGCACCGGGACACCGGCGAAACAGGGAGGCTACACCTTC	CATSTGTPAKQGGYTF
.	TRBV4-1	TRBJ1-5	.	TGCGCCAGCAGCCAACTCCTTACAGGGATGAGTAATCAGCCCCAGCATTTT	CASSQLLTGMSNQPQHF
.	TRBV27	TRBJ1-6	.	TGTGCCAGCCGTCCGAGGGGGTCCTATAATTCACCCCTCCACTTT	CASRPRGSYNSPLHF
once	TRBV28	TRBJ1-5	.	TGTGCCAGCAGACGCGGACAGTATAGCAATCAGCCCCAGCATTTT	CASRRGQYSNQPQHF
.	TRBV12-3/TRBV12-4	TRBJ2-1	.	TGTGCCAGCAGTTTCAGGGTAAATGAGCAGTTCTTC	CASSFRVNEQFF
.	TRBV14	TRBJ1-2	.	TGTGCCAGCAGAAGGACGGGGAACTATGGCTACACCTTC	CASRRTGNYGYTF
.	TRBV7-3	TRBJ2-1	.	TGTGCCAGCGGATATAGCGGCAACACCTACAATGAGCAGTTCTTC	CASGYSGNTYNEQFF
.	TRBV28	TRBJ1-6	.	TGTGCCAGCATGGGTGAGGCCTATAATTCACCCCTCCACTTT	CASMGEAYNSPLHF
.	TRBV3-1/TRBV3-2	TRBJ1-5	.	TGTGCCAGCAGCCAAGGGGGCAGGGTCCCGTATCAGCCCCAGCATTTT	CASSQGGRVPYQPQHF
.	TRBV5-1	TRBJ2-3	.	TGCGCCAGCAGCTTGGAGCCCTCCGCAGGTACGCAGTATTTT	CASSLEPSAGTQYF
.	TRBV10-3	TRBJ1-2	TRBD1	TGTGCCATCAGTGAATTGGGACAGGGGGCGCGTCATGAGGATGGCTACACCTTC	CAISELGQGARHEDGYTF
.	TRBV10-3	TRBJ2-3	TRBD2	TGTGCCATCAGCTCCGGGACTAGCGGGACAGATACGCAGTATTTT	CAISSGTSGTDTQYF
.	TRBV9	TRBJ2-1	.	TGTGCCAGCAGCCTCGACAGTGATCAGGCTGAGCAGTTCTTC	CASSLDSDQAEQFF
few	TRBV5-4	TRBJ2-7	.	TGTGCCAGCAGCCCTACTCCAGGGGACGAGCAGTACTTC	CASSPTPGDEQYF
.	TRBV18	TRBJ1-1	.	TGTGCCAGCTCAATAGACATAGTCAACACTGAAGCTTTCTTT	CASSIDIVNTEAFF
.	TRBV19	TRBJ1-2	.	TGTGCCAGTACTTTCAGGGGAAACTATGGCTACACCTTC	CASTFRGNYGYTF
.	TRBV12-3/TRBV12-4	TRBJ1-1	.	TGTGCCAGCAGCCTAACAGAGGGAGCTTTCTTT	CASSLTEGAFF
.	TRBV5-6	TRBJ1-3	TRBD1	TGTGCCAGCAGCCTCAGGGGGTTGGCTGGAAACACCATATATTTT	CASSLRGLAGNTIYF
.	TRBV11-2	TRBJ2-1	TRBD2	TGTGCCAGCAGCTTAGGAAAACTAGCGTTCTCCTACAATGAGCAGTTCTTC	CASSLGKLAFSYNEQFF
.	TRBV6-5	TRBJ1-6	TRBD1	TGTGCCAGCATGACCGGGACAGGGAATTCACCCCTCCACTTT	CASMTGTGNSPLHF
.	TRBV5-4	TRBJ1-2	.	TGTGCCAGCAGCCCGGGGTCTCGAAGAGACTATGGCTACACCTTC	CASSPGSRRDYGYTF
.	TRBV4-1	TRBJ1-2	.	TGCGCCAGCAGCCAAGAGCCGAGGGCTAACTATGGCTACACCTTC	CASSQEPRANYGYTF
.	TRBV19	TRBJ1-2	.	TGTGCCACAGGCGACTATGGCTACACCTTC	CATGDYGYTF
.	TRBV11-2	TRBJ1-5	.	TGTGCCAGCAGCCTTCTCATACCGGGGGATCAGCCCCAGCATTTT	CASSLLIPGDQPQHF
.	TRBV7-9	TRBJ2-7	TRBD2	TGTGCCAGCAGCTTAGTCGATGAAGCTAGCGGGAACCCCCACGAGCAGTACTTC	CASSLVDEASGNPHEQYF
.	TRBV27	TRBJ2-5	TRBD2	TGTGCCAGCAGTTCACGGACCGGGACTAGCGGGAGGGCCATAGGGGAGACCCAGTACTTC	CASSSRTGTSGRAIGETQYF
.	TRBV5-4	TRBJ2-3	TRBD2	TGTGCCAGCAGCTTAGCGGGAGGGCCTGTTTTGACAGATACGCAGTATTTT	CASSLAGGPVLTDTQYF
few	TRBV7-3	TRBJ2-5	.	TGTGCCAGCAGCTTATCGCGGGAAGAGACCCAGTACTTC	CASSLSREETQYF
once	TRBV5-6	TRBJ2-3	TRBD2	TGTGCCAGCAGCTCTAGCGGGGTAACAGATACGCAGTATTTT	CASSSSGVTDTQYF
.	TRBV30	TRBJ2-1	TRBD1	TGTGCCTGGATTTTAACCACAGGGGACTCCTACAATGAGCAGTTCTTC	CAWILTTGDSYNEQFF
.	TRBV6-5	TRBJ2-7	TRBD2	TGTGCCAGCAGTTACCCTAGCGGGAGTAACGAGCAGTACTTC	CASSYPSGSNEQYF
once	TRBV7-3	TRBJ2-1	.	TGTGCCAGCAGCTTATTCGGGAGCGCAGGAGGTGAGCAGTTCTTC	CASSLFGSAGGEQFF